These 12 T cell receptor beta chains share one sample of origin, sequenced in a study of blood T cell repertoires in COVID-19. TCRdb's table, derived via immunoSEQ multiplex PCR, lists solely in-frame clones and lacks some. The sample carries about 400,000 clones, roughly 90% recorded once. Sequencing was performed on peripheral blood. The receptors were sampled from a woman aged 25 to 45 with active or convalescent COVID-19.

The chain couples TRBV5-1 to TRBJ2-1, with 14 bases identical to TRBD2. V dropped 0 bases and J dropped 8; count of bases not matched to a gene: 7. Germline V gene lookup returns CDR1 SGHRS and CDR2 YFSETQ. The CDR3 totals 17 residues. CDR3 sequence: CASSLATSGRASHEQFF. CDR3 nucleotides: TGCGCCAGCAGCTTGGCGACTAGCGGGAGGGCCTCGCATGAGCAGTTCTTC.

This clone was observed a single time. The J gene is TRBJ2-1, the V gene TRBV29-1; 8 nucleotides line up with TRBD2. Looked up from germline, CDR1 is SQVTM and CDR2 is ANQGSEA. J gave up 8 bases and V 4 bases, and 16 bases lay outside the gene matches. The CDR3 runs 16 residues. Here the CDR3 DNA reads TGCAGCGTTGGGGGTAGCGGGACGGACGCGTTCGATGAGCAGTTCTTC. Its translation is CSVGGSGTDAFDEQFF.

CDR3 bases: TGTGCCATCAGTTACAGCTCGAACACTGAAGCTTTCTTT. The encoded protein is CAISYSSNTEAFF. The chain links TRBV10-3 to TRBJ1-1; D unresolved. The CDR3 runs to 13 residues. V was clipped by 5 bases and J by 1 base, with 8 bases between them. The V gene's germline CDR1 is ENHRY and CDR2 SYGVKD.

This sequence joins TRBV21-1 and TRBJ1-3; the table's TRBD1 call for D was not verified on the DNA. TRBV21-1 is flagged as a pseudogene. The CDR3 is 19 amino acids. CDR3 sequence reads: CASSKESGGPAQSGNTIYF. The CDR3 DNA follows: TGTGCCAGCAGCAAAGAATCAGGGGGCCCAGCCCAATCTGGAAACACCATATATTTT.

The V gene is TRBV19, the J gene TRBJ1-3; TRBD1 aligns across 7 bases. CDR1 LNHDA and CDR2 SQIVND come from the germline V gene (reference sequence). The CDR3 covers 17 residues. The J segment lost 0 bases and the V segment lost 4 bases, leaving 9 bases of the junction unmatched. For the CDR3, the DNA is TGTGCCAGTAGTACCCAAGGGACAGCCTTCTCTGGAAACACCATATATTTT. This gives the protein CASSTQGTAFSGNTIYF.

The chain links TRBV9 to TRBJ2-3; 7 nucleotides line up with TRBD2. V dropped 0 bases and J dropped 3; count of bases not matched to a gene: 16. The CDR3 extends over 19 amino acids. Germline V lookup: CDR1 SGDLS, CDR2 YYNGEE. CDR3 sequence reads: CASSVALGREPRVTDTQYF. CDR3 sequence (DNA): TGTGCCAGCAGCGTAGCTCTGGGGAGGGAACCAAGGGTAACAGATACGCAGTATTTT.

This chain joins TRBV15 and TRBJ1-5, with a weak D call TRBD1 (5 bases). Deletions cut 5 bases from V and 3 bases from J, with 11 bases between. The CDR3 is 14 amino acids. The germline V gene encodes CDR1 LNHNV and CDR2 YYDKDF (reference sequence). This CDR3 is CATSLREANQPQHF. The CDR3 DNA is TGTGCCACCAGCCTCAGGGAGGCCAATCAGCCCCAGCATTTT. Based on the CDR3 plus reference TRBV15 and TRBJ1-5, the full variable domain is DAMVIQNPRYQVTQFGKPVTLSCSQTLNHNVMYWYQQKSSQAPKLLFHYYDKDFNNEADTPDNFQSRRPNTSFCFLDIRSPGLGDTAMYLCATSLREANQPQHFGDGTRLSIL.

V and J are TRBV10-1 and TRBJ2-1; 12 nucleotides match TRBD2. V dropped 5 bases and J dropped 7; count of bases not matched to a gene: 0. Germline V gene lookup returns CDR1 WNHNN and CDR2 SYGVQD (reference sequence). The length of the CDR3 is 13 residues. The CDR3 DNA reads as TGCGCCAGCAGTCTAGCGGGAGGGAATGAGCAGTTCTTC. Protein sequence: CASSLAGGNEQFF.

The J gene is TRBJ1-1, the V gene TRBV2; TRBD1 aligns across 7 bases. The CDR3 is 15 residues long. After removal of 3 bases from V and 1 base from J, the junction contained 5 bases not matched to a gene. From germline, CDR1 is SNHLY and CDR2 FYNNEI. DNA of the CDR3: TGTGCCAGCAGTGATGGGGGACAGAGGAACACTGAAGCTTTCTTT. This encodes CASSDGGQRNTEAFF.

This sequence joins TRBV4-1 and TRBJ1-2; weak D call: TRBD1 (5 bases). From germline, CDR1 is MGHRA and CDR2 YSYEKL. The V end lost 4 bases, the J end lost 6 bases, and 21 bases lay between the germline ends. The CDR3 sequence is 16 residues long. In DNA form, the CDR3 reads TGCGCCAGCAGCCCAGTAAAAACCGGGGGAAGCCATGGCTACACCTTC. Residues: CASSPVKTGGSHGYTF.

The genes are TRBV19 and TRBJ2-7; the match to TRBD2 covers 7 bases. The CDR3 has 14 residues. Germline CDR1 reads LNHDA; CDR2 reads SQIVND (reference sequence). Unmatched junction bases numbered 7, after V lost 6 bases and J lost 2 bases. The CDR3 nucleotides are TGTGCCAGTAGGGCGACGGGGGGACCCTACGAGCAGTACTTC. Translation: CASRATGGPYEQYF.

The chain links TRBV20-1 to TRBJ2-1; D ambiguous. The CDR3 is 11 residues long. Germline values: CDR1 DFQATT, CDR2 SNEGSKA (reference sequence). Trimming removed 6 bases from V and 2 bases from J, with 5 bases in between. The CDR3 here is CSARTYNEQFF. CDR3 bases: TGCAGTGCGCGGACCTACAATGAGCAGTTCTTC.